Below, one TCR beta chain is given with its context. This sample was taken from a study of blood T cell repertoires in COVID-19. Germline V gives CDR1 SGHAT, CDR2 FQNNGV. The CDR3 loop spans 19 amino acids. Trimming took 5 bases from V and 0 from J; bases not matched to a gene: 17. Assay: immunoSEQ multiplex PCR; the TCRdb copy retains only in-frame clones and omits some. The table shows around 160,000 clones, with roughly 80% occurring only once. The genes are TRBV11-2 and TRBJ2-7; 9 bases are shared with TRBD2. The material sequenced was peripheral blood. The receptor was derived from a human donor with acute or convalescent COVID-19. The donor label of this sample is uncertain. As DNA, the CDR3 is TGTGCCAGCAGCCGAAGACCACCTGGGACTAGCAGAGGCTCCTACGAGCAGTACTTC. Residues: CASSRRPPGTSRGSYEQYF.